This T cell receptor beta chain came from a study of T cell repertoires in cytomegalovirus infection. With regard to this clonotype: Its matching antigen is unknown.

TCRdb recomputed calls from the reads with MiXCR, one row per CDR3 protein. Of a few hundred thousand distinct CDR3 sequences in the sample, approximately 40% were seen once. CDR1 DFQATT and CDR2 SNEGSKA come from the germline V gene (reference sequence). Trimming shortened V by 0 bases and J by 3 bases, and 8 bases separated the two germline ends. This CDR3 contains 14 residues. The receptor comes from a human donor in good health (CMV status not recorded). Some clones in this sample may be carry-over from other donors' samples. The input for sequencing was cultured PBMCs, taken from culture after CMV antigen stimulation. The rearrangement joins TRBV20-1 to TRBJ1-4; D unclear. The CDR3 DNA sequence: TGCAGTGCTAGAGATCCGACGTCTAATGAAAAACTGTTTTTT. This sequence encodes CSARDPTSNEKLFF.